This T cell receptor (beta chain) is from a study of blood T cell repertoires in COVID-19. For the study at large: Italy, Spain and the United States were the sources of the convalescent and acute COVID-19 samples.

V was shortened by 1 base and J by 1 base, with 4 bases between the two germline ends. The germline CDR1 and CDR2 sequences are PRHDT and FYEKMQ (reference sequence). CDR3 length: 13 amino acids. This clone was seen a handful of times. The protocol was immunoSEQ multiplex PCR, while the TCRdb copy is restricted to in-frame clones and leaves out a portion. The data show more than 45,000 clones, 83% seen once. The TCR originated in a man aged 40-55 years with acute or convalescent COVID-19. The chain has TRBV13 and TRBJ1-1; D is uncertain. Sequencing was carried out using peripheral blood. The CDR3 coding sequence is TGTGCCAGCAGCTTAGAGCAGAACACTGAAGCTTTCTTT. It codes for CASSLEQNTEAFF.